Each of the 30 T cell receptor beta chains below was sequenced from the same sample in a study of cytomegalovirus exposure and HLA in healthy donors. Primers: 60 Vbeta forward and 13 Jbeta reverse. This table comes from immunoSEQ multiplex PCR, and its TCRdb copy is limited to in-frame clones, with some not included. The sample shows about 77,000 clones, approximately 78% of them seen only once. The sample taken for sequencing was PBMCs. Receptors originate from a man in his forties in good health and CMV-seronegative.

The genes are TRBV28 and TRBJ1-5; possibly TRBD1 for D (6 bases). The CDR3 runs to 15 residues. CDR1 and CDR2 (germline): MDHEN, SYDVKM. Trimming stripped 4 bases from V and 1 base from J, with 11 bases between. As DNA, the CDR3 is TGTGCCAGCAGTTGGGGGGGCTTAAGCAATCAGCCCCAGCATTTT. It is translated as CASSWGGLSNQPQHF. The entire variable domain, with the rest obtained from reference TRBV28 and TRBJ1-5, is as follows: DVKVTQSSRYLVKRTGEKVFLECVQDMDHENMFWYRQDPGLGLRLIYFSYDVKMKEKGDIPEGYSVSREKKERFSLILESASTNQTSMYLCASSWGGLSNQPQHFGDGTRLSIL.

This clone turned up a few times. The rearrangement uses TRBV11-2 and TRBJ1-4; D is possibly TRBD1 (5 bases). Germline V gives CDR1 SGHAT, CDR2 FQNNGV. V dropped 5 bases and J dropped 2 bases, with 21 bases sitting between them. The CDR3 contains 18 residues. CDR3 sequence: CASSRTQGLARTNEKLFF. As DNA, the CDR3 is TGTGCCAGCAGCCGTACTCAGGGACTAGCTAGGACTAATGAAAAACTGTTTTTT.

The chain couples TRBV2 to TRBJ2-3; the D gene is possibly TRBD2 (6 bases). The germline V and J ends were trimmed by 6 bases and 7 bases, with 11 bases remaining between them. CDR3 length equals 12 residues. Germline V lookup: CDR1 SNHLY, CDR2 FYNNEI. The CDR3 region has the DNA TGTGCCAGCAGCTGGGACTCGAATACGCAGTATTTT. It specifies CASSWDSNTQYF.

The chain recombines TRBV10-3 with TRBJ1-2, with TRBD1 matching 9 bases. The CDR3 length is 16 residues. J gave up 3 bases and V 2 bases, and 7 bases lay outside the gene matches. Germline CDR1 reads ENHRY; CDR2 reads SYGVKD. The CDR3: CAISENRGLDDYGYTF. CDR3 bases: TGTGCCATCAGTGAGAACAGGGGGCTAGATGACTATGGCTACACCTTC.

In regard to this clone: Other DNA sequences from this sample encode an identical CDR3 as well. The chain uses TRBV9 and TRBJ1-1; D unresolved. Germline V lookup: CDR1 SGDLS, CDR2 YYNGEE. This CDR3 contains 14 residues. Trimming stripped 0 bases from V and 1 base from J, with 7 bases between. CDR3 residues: CASSVVPGNTEAFF. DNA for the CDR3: TGTGCCAGCAGCGTAGTACCCGGGAACACTGAAGCTTTCTTT.

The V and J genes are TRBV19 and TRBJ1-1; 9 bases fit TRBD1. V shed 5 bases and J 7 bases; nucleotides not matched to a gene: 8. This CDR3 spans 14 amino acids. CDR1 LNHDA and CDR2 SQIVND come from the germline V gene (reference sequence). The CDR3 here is CASSLRDRVNEAFF. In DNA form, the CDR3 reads TGTGCCAGTAGTTTGAGGGACAGGGTCAATGAAGCTTTCTTT.

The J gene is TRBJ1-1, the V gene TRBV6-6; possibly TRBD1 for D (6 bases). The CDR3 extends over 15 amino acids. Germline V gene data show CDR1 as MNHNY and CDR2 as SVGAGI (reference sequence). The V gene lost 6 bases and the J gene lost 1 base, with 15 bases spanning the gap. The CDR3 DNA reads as TGTGCCAGCAGCAACGTCATGGGGGCGAACACTGAAGCTTTCTTT. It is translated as CASSNVMGANTEAFF.

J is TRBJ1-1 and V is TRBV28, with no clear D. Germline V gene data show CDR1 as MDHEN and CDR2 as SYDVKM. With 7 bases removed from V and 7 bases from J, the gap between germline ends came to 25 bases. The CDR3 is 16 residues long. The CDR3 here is CASISPGRQARVEAFF. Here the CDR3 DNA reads TGTGCCAGCATCTCCCCCGGGAGGCAGGCTAGAGTTGAAGCTTTCTTT.

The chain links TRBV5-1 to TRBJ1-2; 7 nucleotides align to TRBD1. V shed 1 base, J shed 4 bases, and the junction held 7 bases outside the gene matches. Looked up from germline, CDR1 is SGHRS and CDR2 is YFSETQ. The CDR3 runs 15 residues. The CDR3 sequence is CASSLLPGQPYGYTF. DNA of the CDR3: TGCGCCAGCAGCTTGCTCCCGGGACAGCCCTATGGCTACACCTTC.

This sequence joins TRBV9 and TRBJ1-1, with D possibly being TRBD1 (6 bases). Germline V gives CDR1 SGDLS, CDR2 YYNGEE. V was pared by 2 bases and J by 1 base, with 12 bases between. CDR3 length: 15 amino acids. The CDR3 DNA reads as TGTGCCAGCAGCGTGACAGGAAGGGGGAACACTGAAGCTTTCTTT. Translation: CASSVTGRGNTEAFF.

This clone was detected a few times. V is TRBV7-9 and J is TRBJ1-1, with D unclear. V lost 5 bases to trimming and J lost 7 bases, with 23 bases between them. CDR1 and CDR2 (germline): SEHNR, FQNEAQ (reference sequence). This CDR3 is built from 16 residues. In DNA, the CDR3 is TGTGCCAGCAGCCCCTCTTCCGGAGGGCCGCGGGTTGAAGCTTTCTTT. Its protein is CASSPSSGGPRVEAFF.

CDR3 protein: CASSIDLRTTYEQYF. The CDR3 DNA reads as TGTGCCAGTAGTATAGACCTCAGGACTACCTACGAGCAGTACTTC. The chain couples TRBV19 to TRBJ2-7; possibly TRBD2 for D (6 bases). The CDR3 length is 15 residues. Trimming shortened V by 0 bases and J by 2 bases, and 11 bases separated the two germline ends. Germline assignment: CDR1 LNHDA and CDR2 SQIVND (reference sequence).

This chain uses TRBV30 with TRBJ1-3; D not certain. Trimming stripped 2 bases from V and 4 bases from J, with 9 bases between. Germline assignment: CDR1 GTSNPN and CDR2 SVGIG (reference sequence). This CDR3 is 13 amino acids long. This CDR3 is CAWSKGGGNTIYF. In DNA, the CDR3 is TGTGCCTGGAGTAAGGGAGGGGGAAACACCATATATTTT. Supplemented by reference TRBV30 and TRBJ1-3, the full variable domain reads SQTIHQWPATLVQPVGSPLSLECTVEGTSNPNLYWYRQAAGRGLQLLFYSVGIGQISSEVPQNLSASRPQDRQFILSSKKLLLSDSGFYLCAWSKGGGNTIYFGEGSWLTVV.

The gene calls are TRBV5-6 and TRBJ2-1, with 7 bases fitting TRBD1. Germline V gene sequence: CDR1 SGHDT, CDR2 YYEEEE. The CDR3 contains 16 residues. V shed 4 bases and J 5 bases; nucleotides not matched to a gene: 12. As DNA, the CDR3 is TGTGCCAGCAGCCCACTAACGGACAGGTTTCACAATGAGCAGTTCTTC. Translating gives CASSPLTDRFHNEQFF.

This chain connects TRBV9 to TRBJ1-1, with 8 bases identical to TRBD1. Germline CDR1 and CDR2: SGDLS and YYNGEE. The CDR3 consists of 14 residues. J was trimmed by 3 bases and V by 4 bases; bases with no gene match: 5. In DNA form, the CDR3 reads TGTGCCAGCAGCCCCACAGGGGGTCACACTGAAGCTTTCTTT. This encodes CASSPTGGHTEAFF.

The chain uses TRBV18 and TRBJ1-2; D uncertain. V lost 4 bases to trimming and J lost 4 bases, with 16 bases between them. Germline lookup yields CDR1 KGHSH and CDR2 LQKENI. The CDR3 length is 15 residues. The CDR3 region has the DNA TGTGCCAGCTCACAACTTAGGGAGCCACCCTATGGCTACACCTTC. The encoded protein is CASSQLREPPYGYTF.

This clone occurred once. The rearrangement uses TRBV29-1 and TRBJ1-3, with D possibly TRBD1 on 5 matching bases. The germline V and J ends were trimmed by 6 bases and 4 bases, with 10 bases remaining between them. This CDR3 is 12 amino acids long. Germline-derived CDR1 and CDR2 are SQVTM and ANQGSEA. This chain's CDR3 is CSVTQEGNTIYF. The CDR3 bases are TGCAGCGTGACACAGGAAGGAAACACCATATATTTT. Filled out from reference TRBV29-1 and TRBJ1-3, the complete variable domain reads SAVISQKPSRDICQRGTSLTIQCQVDSQVTMMFWYRQQPGQSLTLIATANQGSEATYESGFVIDKFPISRPNLTFSTLTVSNMSPEDSSIYLCSVTQEGNTIYFGEGSWLTVV.

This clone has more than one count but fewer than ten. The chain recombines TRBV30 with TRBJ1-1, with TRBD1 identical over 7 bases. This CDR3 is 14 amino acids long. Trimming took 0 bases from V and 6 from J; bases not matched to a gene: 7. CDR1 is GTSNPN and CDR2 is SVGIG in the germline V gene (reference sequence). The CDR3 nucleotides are TGTGCCTGGAGTGTCTCAAGGGGGCCCGCTGAAGCTTTCTTT. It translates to CAWSVSRGPAEAFF.

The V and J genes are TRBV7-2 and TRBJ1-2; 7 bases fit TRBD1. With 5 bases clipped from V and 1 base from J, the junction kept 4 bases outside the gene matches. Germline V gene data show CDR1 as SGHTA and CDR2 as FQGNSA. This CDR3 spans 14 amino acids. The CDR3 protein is CASSRWDSNYGYTF. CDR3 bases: TGTGCCAGCAGCAGATGGGACAGTAACTATGGCTACACCTTC.

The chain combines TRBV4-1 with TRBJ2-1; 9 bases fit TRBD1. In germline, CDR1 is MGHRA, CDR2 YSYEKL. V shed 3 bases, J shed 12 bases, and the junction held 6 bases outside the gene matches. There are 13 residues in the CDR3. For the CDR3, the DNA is TGCGCCAGCAGCCAGGGGGACAGGGTTTCGCAGTTCTTC. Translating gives CASSQGDRVSQFF.

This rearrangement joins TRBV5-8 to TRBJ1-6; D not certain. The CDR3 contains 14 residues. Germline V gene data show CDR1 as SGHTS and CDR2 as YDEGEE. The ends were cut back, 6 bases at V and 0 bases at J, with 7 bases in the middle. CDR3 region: CASTRSSYNSPLHF. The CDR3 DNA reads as TGTGCCAGCACTCGGAGCTCCTATAATTCACCCCTCCACTTT.

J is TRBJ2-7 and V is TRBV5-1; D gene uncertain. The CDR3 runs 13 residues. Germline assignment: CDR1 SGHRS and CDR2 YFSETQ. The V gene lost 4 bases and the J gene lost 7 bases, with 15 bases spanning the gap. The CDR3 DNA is TGCGCCAGCAGCGCCGGGTTGGTTGGGGAGCAGTACTTC. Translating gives CASSAGLVGEQYF.

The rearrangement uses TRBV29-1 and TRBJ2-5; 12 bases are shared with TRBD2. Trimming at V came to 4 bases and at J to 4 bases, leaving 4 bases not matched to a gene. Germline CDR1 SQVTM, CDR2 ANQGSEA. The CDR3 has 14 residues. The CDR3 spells CSVGASGGVETQYF. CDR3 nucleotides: TGCAGCGTTGGGGCTAGCGGGGGGGTAGAGACCCAGTACTTC.

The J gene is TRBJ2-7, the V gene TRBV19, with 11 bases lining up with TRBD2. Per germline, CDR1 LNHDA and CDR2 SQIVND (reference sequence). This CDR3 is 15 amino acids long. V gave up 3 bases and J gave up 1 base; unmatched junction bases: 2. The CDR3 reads CASSISGGGSYEQYF. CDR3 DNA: TGTGCCAGTAGTATTAGCGGGGGGGGGTCCTACGAGCAGTACTTC. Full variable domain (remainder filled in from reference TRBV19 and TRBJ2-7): DGGITQSPKYLFRKEGQNVTLSCEQNLNHDAMYWYRQDPGQGLRLIYYSQIVNDFQKGDIAEGYSVSREKKESFPLTVTSAQKNPTAFYLCASSISGGGSYEQYFGPGTRLTVT.

The CDR3 nucleotides are TGTGCCAGCTCAGGATCCGGGACAACTGGAAACACCATATATTTT. It translates to CASSGSGTTGNTIYF. The V and J genes are TRBV18 and TRBJ1-3; a weak D match, TRBD1 (6 bases). Germline assignment: CDR1 KGHSH and CDR2 LQKENI. The CDR3 loop spans 15 amino acids. The germline V and J ends were trimmed by 5 bases and 2 bases, with 13 bases remaining between them.

The CDR3 DNA reads as TGCGCCAGCAGCCCCACAGGGGTCGATGAGCAGTTCTTC. Its protein is CASSPTGVDEQFF. The genes are TRBV5-1 and TRBJ2-1; the match to TRBD1 covers 7 bases. After removal of 4 bases from V and 8 bases from J, the junction contained 6 bases not matched to a gene. Germline CDR1 SGHRS, CDR2 YFSETQ. CDR3 size: 13 residues.

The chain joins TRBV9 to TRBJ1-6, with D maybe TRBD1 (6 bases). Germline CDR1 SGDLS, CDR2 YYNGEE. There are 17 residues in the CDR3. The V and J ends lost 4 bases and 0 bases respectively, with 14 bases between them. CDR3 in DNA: TGTGCCAGCAGCCCGGGGACACCGAGCTCCTATAATTCACCCCTCCACTTT. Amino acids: CASSPGTPSSYNSPLHF.

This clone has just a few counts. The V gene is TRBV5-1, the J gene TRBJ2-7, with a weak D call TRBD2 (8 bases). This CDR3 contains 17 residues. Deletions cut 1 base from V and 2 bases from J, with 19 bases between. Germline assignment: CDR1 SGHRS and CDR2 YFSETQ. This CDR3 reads CASSLFARSGTAYEQYF. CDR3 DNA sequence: TGCGCCAGCAGCTTGTTCGCGCGTAGCGGGACAGCCTACGAGCAGTACTTC.

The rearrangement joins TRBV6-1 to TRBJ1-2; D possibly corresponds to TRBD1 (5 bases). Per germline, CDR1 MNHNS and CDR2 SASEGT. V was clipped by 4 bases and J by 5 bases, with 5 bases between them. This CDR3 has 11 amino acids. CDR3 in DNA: TGTGCCAGCAGTGCAGGGTATGGCTACACCTTC. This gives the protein CASSAGYGYTF.

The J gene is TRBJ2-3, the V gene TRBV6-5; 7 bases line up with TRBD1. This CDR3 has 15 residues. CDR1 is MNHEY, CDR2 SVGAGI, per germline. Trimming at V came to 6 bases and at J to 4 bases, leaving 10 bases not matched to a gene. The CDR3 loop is CASSQTTGNPDTQYF. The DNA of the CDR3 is TGTGCCAGCAGCCAAACGACAGGGAACCCAGATACGCAGTATTTT.